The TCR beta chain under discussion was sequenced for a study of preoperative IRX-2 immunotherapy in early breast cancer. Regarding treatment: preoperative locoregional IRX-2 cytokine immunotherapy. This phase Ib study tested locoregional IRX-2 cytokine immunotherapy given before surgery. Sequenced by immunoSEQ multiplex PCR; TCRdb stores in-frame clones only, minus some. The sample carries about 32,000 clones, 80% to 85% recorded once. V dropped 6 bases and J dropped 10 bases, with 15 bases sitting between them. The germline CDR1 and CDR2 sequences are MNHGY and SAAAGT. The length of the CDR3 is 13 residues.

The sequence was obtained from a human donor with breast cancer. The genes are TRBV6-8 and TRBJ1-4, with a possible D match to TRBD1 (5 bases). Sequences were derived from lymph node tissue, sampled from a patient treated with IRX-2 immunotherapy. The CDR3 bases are TGTGCCAGCAGCCCCGTGGGGGTTGGAAAACTGTTTTTT. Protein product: CASSPVGVGKLFF.